This passage covers 5 T cell receptor beta chains from one sample sequenced in a study of PD-L1 blockade in urothelial cancer (dated by TCRdb to about 2017). Library preparation employed the immunoSEQ multiplex PCR assay. TCRdb mirrors the immuneACCESS table, restricted to in-frame sequences. Some clones are absent from its copies; in checked studies, under half trace to an unresolved V gene, and the reason for the others is unknown. For this sample there are roughly 90,000 clones; around 92% appear just once. The top ten hold 0.97% of the sample. Taken with the paper, the label for time point translates to: pretreatment peripheral blood. The starting material was PBMCs, obtained around atezolizumab (anti-PD-L1) treatment. The receptors were sampled from a woman aged 80 or over with urothelial cancer.

This chain joins TRBV5-4 and TRBJ2-1, with D maybe TRBD2 (5 bases). This CDR3 has 16 residues. Germline assignment: CDR1 SGHNT and CDR2 YYREEE (reference sequence). V was clipped by 4 bases and J by 2 bases, with 16 bases between them. The CDR3 sequence: CASSPRAGSAYNEQFF. The CDR3, as DNA: TGTGCCAGCAGCCCGAGGGCGGGTTCGGCCTACAATGAGCAGTTCTTC.

This clone has a single count. The chain joins TRBV28 to TRBJ1-2; 7 bases agree with TRBD1. Germline trimming cut 4 bases from V and 4 bases from J; bases unmatched to any gene: 6. The CDR3 contains 14 residues. The germline gives CDR1 MDHEN, CDR2 SYDVKM. The CDR3 DNA is TGTGCCAGCAGTTCCGGACAGGACCCCTATGGCTACACCTTC. Its protein product is CASSSGQDPYGYTF.

This chain connects TRBV28 to TRBJ1-3; maybe TRBD1 (6 bases). CDR1 MDHEN and CDR2 SYDVKM come from the germline V gene. The ends were cut back, 5 bases at V and 5 bases at J, with 16 bases in the middle. The CDR3 loop spans 15 amino acids. In DNA form, the CDR3 reads TGTGCCAGCAGTCTTCCCCGGGGGGCCCGAAACACCATATATTTT. It specifies CASSLPRGARNTIYF.

The chain has TRBV9 and TRBJ2-7; maybe TRBD2 (5 bases). The CDR3 has 15 amino acids. Germline CDR1 SGDLS, CDR2 YYNGEE. V was clipped by 4 bases and J by 6 bases, with 20 bases between them. The CDR3 is CASSPLLVPSSEQYF. CDR3 nucleotide sequence: TGTGCCAGCAGCCCCCTACTAGTTCCCTCGAGCGAGCAGTACTTC.

The CDR3 sequence: CASSFWTSGSYNEQFF. CDR3 DNA: TGCGCCAGCAGCTTCTGGACTAGCGGGAGCTACAATGAGCAGTTCTTC. V and J are TRBV5-1 and TRBJ2-1; 13 bases map to TRBD2. The length of the CDR3 is 16 residues. Trimming took 2 bases from V and 3 from J; bases not matched to a gene: 2. In germline, CDR1 is SGHRS, CDR2 YFSETQ.